These 32 T cell receptor beta chains share one sample of origin, sequenced in a study of T cells expressing NK-cell markers. TCRdb re-called the 5' RACE reads and catalogs CDR3 proteins one per entry, DNA excluded. This sample contains 250,000 to 300,000 distinct CDR3 sequences. The sample was blood T cells: a sorted CD56 or NKG2C T cell subset, CD4+ or CD8+ T cells, or bulk PBMC T cells (not recorded which). The source of these receptors is a woman between 18 and 69 years old in good health.

The chain uses TRBV18 and TRBJ1-5; the TCRdb call, TRBD1, lacks DNA for checking. From germline, CDR1 is KGHSH and CDR2 LQKENI. CDR3 length: 14 amino acids. The CDR3 sequence: CASSPDRTRQPQHF.

The chain is built from TRBV7-3 and TRBJ2-2; TCRdb gives TRBD1 as the D gene, but with no DNA this cannot be confirmed. In germline, CDR1 is SGHTA, CDR2 FQGTGA. CDR3 length: 14 amino acids. CDR3 in amino acids: CASSFAPNTGELFF. Full variable domain (missing parts from reference TRBV7-3 and TRBJ2-2): GAGVSQTPSNKVTEKGKYVELRCDPISGHTALYWYRQSLGQGPEFLIYFQGTGAADDSGLPNDRFFAVRPEGSVSTLKIQRTERGDSAVYLCASSFAPNTGELFFGEGSRLTVL.

This chain joins TRBV19 and TRBJ1-5; there is no DNA to check the TCRdb D call of TRBD1. The CDR3 spans 15 residues. Germline CDR1 and CDR2: LNHDA and SQIVND (reference sequence). CDR3 region: CASNARTGGVQPQHF.

The chain carries TRBV6-2 or TRBV6-3 and TRBJ1-1; without DNA, the TCRdb call of TRBD1 cannot be checked. CDR1 and CDR2 (germline): MNHEY, SVGEGT. The CDR3 length is 17 residues. CDR3 region: CASSSGQASPLNTEAFF.

The chain couples TRBV19 to TRBJ2-1; absent DNA, TCRdb's TRBD1 call cannot be checked. Germline loops: CDR1 LNHDA, CDR2 SQIVND (reference sequence). The CDR3 runs to 15 residues. The CDR3 loop is CASSIGQVTYNEQFF.

The V gene is TRBV20-1, the J gene TRBJ2-3; the D call from TCRdb, TRBD2, cannot be confirmed without DNA. This CDR3 region has 14 residues. Germline V gene sequence: CDR1 DFQATT, CDR2 SNEGSKA (reference sequence). The CDR3 is CRLAGVGNTDTQYF.

The rearrangement joins TRBV20-1 to TRBJ2-1; the D gene TCRdb calls, TRBD2, cannot be checked with no DNA. Per germline, CDR1 DFQATT and CDR2 SNEGSKA (reference sequence). The CDR3 runs to 17 residues. The CDR3 here is CSARAGPPKSSYNEQFF.

The chain has TRBV7-8 and TRBJ1-4; TCRdb names TRBD1, which stays unverified in the absence of DNA. Germline CDR1 is SGHVS and CDR2 is FQNEAQ. The CDR3 length is 16 residues. This CDR3 reads CASSLAGAAQNEKLFF.

The chain has TRBV20-1 and TRBJ2-2; TCRdb's D call, TRBD2, is unchecked because there is no DNA. Germline lookup yields CDR1 DFQATT and CDR2 SNEGSKA (reference sequence). The CDR3 contains 12 residues. The CDR3 sequence: CSPIGLAGELFF.

This rearrangement joins TRBV6-2 or TRBV6-3 to TRBJ1-5; with no DNA, the TCRdb D assignment of TRBD1 cannot be verified. Germline-derived CDR1 and CDR2 are MNHEY and SVGEGT. The CDR3 covers 14 residues. The CDR3 is CASQRQNSNQPQHF.

The chain has TRBV6-2 or TRBV6-3 and TRBJ1-1; no DNA is available, so the TRBD1 call from TCRdb remains unchecked. The germline CDR1 and CDR2 sequences are MNHEY and SVGEGT. The CDR3 is made up of 13 amino acids. The chain's CDR3 is CASRKQVATEAFF.

V and J are TRBV15 and TRBJ2-3; TCRdb returns TRBD1, unconfirmable since there is no DNA. The CDR3 sequence is 15 residues long. The germline CDR1 and CDR2 sequences are LNHNV and YYDKDF (reference sequence). CDR3: CATSRGQGSTDTQYF. Using reference TRBV15 and TRBJ2-3 for the parts outside the CDR3, the full variable domain is DAMVIQNPRYQVTQFGKPVTLSCSQTLNHNVMYWYQQKSSQAPKLLFHYYDKDFNNEADTPDNFQSRRPNTSFCFLDIRSPGLGDTAMYLCATSRGQGSTDTQYFGPGTRLTVL.

The gene calls are TRBV24-1 and TRBJ2-1; TCRdb designates TRBD1, a call that cannot be tested without DNA. The CDR3 length is 20 residues. Germline-derived CDR1 and CDR2 are KGHDR and SFDVKD. CDR3 sequence: CATSDLGGTGSRFSYNEQFF.

The rearrangement joins TRBV5-1 to TRBJ1-4. The CDR3 runs to 14 residues. Germline CDR1 and CDR2: SGHRS and YFSETQ. CDR3 sequence: CASSFGGFNEKLFF.

This rearrangement joins TRBV12-3 or TRBV12-4 to TRBJ2-1; there is no DNA to check the TCRdb D call of TRBD2. The CDR3 is 14 residues long. CDR3: CASSFSLATGEQFF.

The chain employs TRBV5-1 and TRBJ1-5. The V gene's germline CDR1 is SGHRS and CDR2 YFSETQ. This CDR3 spans 15 amino acids. The CDR3 region is CASSAGPSTSQPQHF. The full variable domain, its missing parts supplied by reference TRBV5-1 and TRBJ1-5, is KAGVTQTPRYLIKTRGQQVTLSCSPISGHRSVSWYQQTPGQGLQFLFEYFSETQRNKGNFPGRFSGRQFSNSRSEMNVSTLELGDSALYLCASSAGPSTSQPQHFGDGTRLSIL.

This rearrangement joins TRBV18 to TRBJ2-7. From germline, CDR1 is KGHSH and CDR2 LQKENI. The CDR3 loop spans 13 amino acids. CDR3 region: CASSLTGSYEQYF.

V gene TRBV5-1 combines with J gene TRBJ2-5; TCRdb designates TRBD1, a call that cannot be tested without DNA. The germline CDR1 and CDR2 sequences are SGHRS and YFSETQ. The CDR3 consists of 15 residues. The CDR3 region is CASSFSPGVEETQYF.

The chain links TRBV12-3 or TRBV12-4 to TRBJ1-1; TCRdb's D gene call, TRBD1, goes unchecked for lack of DNA. This CDR3 contains 13 residues. This CDR3 reads CASSLAGGREAFF.

The CDR3 sequence: CASSTSGIYNEQFF. The rearrangement uses TRBV12-3 or TRBV12-4 and TRBJ2-1; lacking DNA, the TRBD2 call made by TCRdb goes unchecked. The CDR3 spans 14 residues.

The rearrangement uses TRBV29-1 and TRBJ2-1; TCRdb names TRBD2, which stays unverified in the absence of DNA. CDR1 SQVTM and CDR2 ANQGSEA come from the germline V gene. This CDR3 is 15 amino acids long. CDR3 protein: CSVLGTSGTYNEQFF.

This chain connects TRBV20-1 to TRBJ2-1. Germline loops: CDR1 DFQATT, CDR2 SNEGSKA (reference sequence). This CDR3 contains 16 residues. The CDR3 region is CSARDRAASSYNEQFF.

V gene TRBV6-5 combines with J gene TRBJ1-5; TCRdb calls TRBD1, which cannot be checked without DNA. CDR3 length equals 18 residues. Germline CDR1 and CDR2: MNHEY and SVGAGI. This CDR3 reads CASSYLGRGGYSNQPQHF.

The V and J genes are TRBV6-2 or TRBV6-3 and TRBJ1-5; the TCRdb call, TRBD1, lacks DNA for checking. Germline V gene lookup returns CDR1 MNHEY and CDR2 SVGEGT. CDR3 length equals 14 residues. The CDR3 is CASSPYGDNQPQHF.

V and J are TRBV12-3 or TRBV12-4 and TRBJ1-2; TCRdb designates TRBD1, a call that cannot be tested without DNA. The CDR3 runs to 13 residues. CDR3 residues: CASSLRTGGGYTF.

V and J are TRBV12-3 or TRBV12-4 and TRBJ2-6. This CDR3 region has 15 residues. The CDR3 sequence: CASSVRVSGANVLTF.

This chain uses TRBV6-1 with TRBJ2-3. Looked up from germline, CDR1 is MNHNS and CDR2 is SASEGT. CDR3 length: 14 residues. CDR3 loop: CASIRPTVPDTQYF.

The chain carries TRBV11-2 and TRBJ2-4; TCRdb proposes TRBD2, but this gene call is untestable without DNA. The CDR3 loop spans 19 amino acids. Germline V lookup: CDR1 SGHAT, CDR2 FQNNGV. The CDR3 region is CASSRSFASGGLAKNIQYF.

This chain joins TRBV27 and TRBJ2-3; as DNA is missing, the TRBD2 call by TCRdb cannot be tested. The CDR3 totals 16 residues. The germline CDR1 and CDR2 sequences are MNHEY and SMNVEV (reference sequence). The CDR3 sequence: CASSFLREGSTDTQYF.

This rearrangement joins TRBV11-2 to TRBJ2-3. This CDR3 has 13 amino acids. CDR1 and CDR2 from the germline V gene are SGHAT and FQNNGV. CDR3: CASSQLVVDTQYF.

V is TRBV12-3 or TRBV12-4 and J is TRBJ2-5; TCRdb picks TRBD2, but there is no DNA to check that call. This CDR3 is 14 amino acids long. CDR3 protein: CASSLGGSRKTQYF.

This rearrangement joins TRBV20-1 to TRBJ2-3; the TCRdb D gene call, TRBD2, has no DNA to confirm it. The germline gives CDR1 DFQATT, CDR2 SNEGSKA (reference sequence). There are 13 residues in the CDR3. CDR3 in amino acids: CSAPGLSGYTQYF.